These T cell receptor beta chains were read from a single sample in a study of cytomegalovirus exposure and HLA in healthy donors. Data came from immunoSEQ multiplex PCR; TCRdb stores just in-frame clones and leaves some out. The table has approximately 160,000 clones, less than 85% seen once. Sequenced material: PBMCs. The receptor set was obtained from a male donor in good health and CMV-seronegative. The CDR3 runs from the conserved cysteine through the conserved F or W. Fields, in order: CDR3 DNA, CDR3 protein, clone size, D gene, V gene, J gene. A D gene is named only where the DNA matches it firmly. Rows give clone size only sometimes, using once, few, many, or a class for an expanded clone.

TGTGCCAGCAGCTTATCCAGCGGAACCTACGAGCAGTACTTC	CASSLSSGTYEQYF	-	-	TRBV7-2	TRBJ2-7
TGTGCCAGCAGCCCCTCGGGACAGGCCTACGAGCAGTACTTC	CASSPSGQAYEQYF	-	TRBD1	TRBV7-7	TRBJ2-7
TGTGCCTGGAGTGTACTGTACGAGCAGTACTTC	CAWSVLYEQYF	-	-	TRBV30	TRBJ2-7
TGTGCCAGCAGCTCACCGACCAGGGGGTGGGGTGTAGCTTTCTTT	CASSSPTRGWGVAFF	-	TRBD1	TRBV7-2	TRBJ1-1
TGTGCCAGCAGTCCGATCGGGACAGGGAAATTGGACACCGGGGAGCTGTTTTTT	CASSPIGTGKLDTGELFF	-	TRBD1	TRBV27	TRBJ2-2
TGTGCCAGCAGTGGGCAGGGAGGCAGTAGCGAAAAACTGTTTTTT	CASSGQGGSSEKLFF	-	-	TRBV6-1	TRBJ1-4
TGTGCCAGCAGCCTAACTGTAGGGAGCTCTGGAAACACCATATATTTT	CASSLTVGSSGNTIYF	-	-	TRBV11-2	TRBJ1-3
TGTGCCAGCAGCGTAGGAATCGGGGGGAACACTGAAGCTTTCTTT	CASSVGIGGNTEAFF	-	-	TRBV9	TRBJ1-1
TGTGCCAGCAGCTCCGGACAGGGAAGATCTGGAAACACCATATATTTT	CASSSGQGRSGNTIYF	-	TRBD1	TRBV5-4	TRBJ1-3
TGTGCCAGCCGAAACCCCGGGACAGGGAGATACGAGCAGTACTTC	CASRNPGTGRYEQYF	few	TRBD1	TRBV27	TRBJ2-7
TGCGCCAGCAGCTTGAGGGGGCTGATTCAGGAGACCCAGTACTTC	CASSLRGLIQETQYF	few	TRBD1	TRBV5-1	TRBJ2-5
TGTGCCTGGAACACCGGGACAGGGGCCTACGAGCAGTACTTC	CAWNTGTGAYEQYF	once	TRBD1	TRBV30	TRBJ2-7
TGTGCCAGCAGCTTAGCCGCGGGGGGGTTGATACGCGAGCAGTACTTC	CASSLAAGGLIREQYF	once	TRBD2	TRBV13	TRBJ2-7
TGTGCCAGAAGCTTCGGGGGAACTATTTCTCCCTATAATGACGAGCAGTACTTC	CARSFGGTISPYNDEQYF	once	-	TRBV5-3	TRBJ2-7